These 24 T cell receptor beta chains came from one sample sequenced in a study of shared clonotypes between healthy human individuals. Only in-frame clones appear in the TCRdb table, and some are missing; sequencing was by immunoSEQ multiplex PCR. The table shows fewer than 600,000 clones, with approximately 77% occurring only once. The sequenced sample consisted of PBMCs. The receptor source for this set is a woman in her 40s in good health. Some clones in this sample may be carry-over from other donors' samples.

V is TRBV28 and J is TRBJ2-7; D unclear. Trimming took off 7 bases at V and 2 bases at J, with 15 bases between the two ends. The germline gives CDR1 MDHEN, CDR2 SYDVKM. The CDR3 consists of 14 residues. The CDR3 loop is CASNHPGGTYEQYF. The CDR3 DNA follows: TGTGCCAGCAACCACCCTGGCGGCACCTACGAGCAGTACTTC.

V is TRBV28 and J is TRBJ2-1; a possible D gene is TRBD2 (5 bases). The CDR3 has 15 amino acids. Germline assignment: CDR1 MDHEN and CDR2 SYDVKM. With 5 bases removed from V and 9 bases from J, the gap between germline ends came to 20 bases. In DNA, the CDR3 is TGTGCCAGCAGTCCTCACCGATATAGCGATGGTGAGCAGTTCTTC. Amino acids: CASSPHRYSDGEQFF.

Concerning this clone itself: Other nucleotide sequences in the sample specify the same CDR3. The CDR3 loop is CASSQSTGTPSYGYTF. The CDR3 DNA follows: TGTGCCAGCAGCCAATCTACAGGGACGCCTAGTTATGGCTACACCTTC. This rearrangement joins TRBV7-8 to TRBJ1-2; D possibly corresponds to TRBD1 (6 bases). Trimming pared 5 bases from V and 5 bases from J, leaving 21 bases between. Germline V gives CDR1 SGHVS, CDR2 FQNEAQ. The CDR3 totals 16 residues.

This chain joins TRBV10-2 and TRBJ1-2, with D perhaps matching TRBD1 (6 bases). The CDR3 is 13 amino acids. Trimming removed 6 bases from V and 1 base from J, with 9 bases in between. CDR1 and CDR2 from the germline V gene are WSHSY and SAAADI. Here the CDR3 reads CASRGQSNYGYTF. CDR3 coding DNA: TGCGCCAGCAGGGGACAAAGTAACTATGGCTACACCTTC.

V and J are TRBV2 and TRBJ2-3; TRBD2 is a possible D gene (5 bases). The CDR3 contains 14 residues. Germline V gives CDR1 SNHLY, CDR2 FYNNEI. V lost 6 bases and J lost 3, with 13 bases in between. CDR3 protein: CASRSGKGTDTQYF. The CDR3 bases are TGTGCCAGCAGGAGCGGCAAGGGTACAGATACGCAGTATTTT.

A single count supports this clone. The genes are TRBV7-2 and TRBJ2-2; maybe TRBD2 (6 bases). This CDR3 is built from 14 residues. Germline V gives CDR1 SGHTA, CDR2 FQGNSA. V lost 5 bases and J 2 bases, leaving 9 bases between the germline ends. CDR3 loop: CASSPTRNTGELFF. CDR3 coding DNA: TGTGCCAGCAGCCCGACTAGAAACACCGGGGAGCTGTTTTTT.

The chain uses TRBV15 and TRBJ2-3, with D possibly TRBD1 on 5 matching bases. Germline lookup yields CDR1 LNHNV and CDR2 YYDKDF (reference sequence). The CDR3 spans 15 residues. Trimming took 3 bases from V and 10 from J, leaving 20 bases between them. Written as DNA, the CDR3 is TGTGCCACCAGCAGGGGGCTTCAGGGCCCGATGTCGCAGTATTTT. Residues: CATSRGLQGPMSQYF.

The chain couples TRBV4-1 to TRBJ1-1, with unresolved D. Trimming took 4 bases from V and 1 from J, leaving 10 bases between them. Germline assignment: CDR1 MGHRA and CDR2 YSYEKL. The CDR3 totals 14 residues. CDR3 in amino acids: CASSPLGGNTEAFF. As DNA, the CDR3 is TGCGCCAGCAGCCCTCTGGGCGGGAACACTGAAGCTTTCTTT.

This sequence joins TRBV6-1 and TRBJ2-3; 7 nucleotides align to TRBD2. The V and J ends lost 5 bases and 3 bases, in that order; junction bases with no gene match: 5. The CDR3 length is 14 residues. CDR1 and CDR2 (germline): MNHNS, SASEGT. The CDR3 loop reads CASSRLAETDTQYF. CDR3 sequence (DNA): TGTGCCAGCAGTCGGCTAGCGGAAACAGATACGCAGTATTTT.

This clone was recorded many times. The chain combines TRBV4-2 with TRBJ2-7, with D perhaps given as TRBD1 or TRBD2 (5 bases each). V gave up 4 bases and J gave up 5 bases, with 15 bases separating them. The CDR3 is 14 residues long. Germline V gives CDR1 LGHNA, CDR2 YNFKEQ. CDR3 sequence: CASSLHLGADEQYF. The CDR3 DNA sequence: TGTGCCAGCAGCCTGCATCTCGGGGCCGACGAGCAGTACTTC.

This clone has a single count. The chain has TRBV25-1 and TRBJ1-2; perhaps TRBD1 as D (6 bases). The V and J ends lost 3 bases and 3 bases respectively, with 14 bases between them. The CDR3 has 15 amino acids. Per the germline V gene, CDR1 is MGHDK and CDR2 is SYGVNS. The chain's CDR3 is CASSEGAGVDYGYTF. The CDR3 nucleotides are TGTGCCAGCAGTGAGGGGGCAGGGGTCGACTATGGCTACACCTTC.

For this clone: The sample has other DNA sequences that encode this CDR3 too. The chain uses TRBV9 and TRBJ2-1; no reliable D call. With 4 bases removed from V and 4 bases from J, the gap between germline ends came to 9 bases. The CDR3 is 13 residues long. In germline, CDR1 is SGDLS, CDR2 YYNGEE. CDR3 bases: TGTGCCAGCAGCCCCCGACCTTACAATGAGCAGTTCTTC. Its translation: CASSPRPYNEQFF. The variable domain in full, completed from reference TRBV9 and TRBJ2-1, reads DSGVTQTPKHLITATGQRVTLRCSPRSGDLSVYWYQQSLDQGLQFLIQYYNGEERAKGNILERFSAQQFPDLHSELNLSSLELGDSALYFCASSPRPYNEQFFGPGTRLTVL.

This clone was observed once. The J gene is TRBJ2-7, the V gene TRBV5-1, with TRBD2 matching over 12 bases. Germline-derived CDR1 and CDR2 are SGHRS and YFSETQ. This CDR3 region has 14 residues. The junction had 3 bases not matched to a gene; V was cut back by 3 bases and J by 5 bases. The CDR3 DNA is TGCGCCAGCAGCTCGACTAGCGGGAGTGACGAGCAGTACTTC. Its translation is CASSSTSGSDEQYF. The whole variable domain, filled in from reference TRBV5-1 and TRBJ2-7, reads KAGVTQTPRYLIKTRGQQVTLSCSPISGHRSVSWYQQTPGQGLQFLFEYFSETQRNKGNFPGRFSGRQFSNSRSEMNVSTLELGDSALYLCASSSTSGSDEQYFGPGTRLTVT.

Concerning this clone: This likely stems from a read error, as it lies one base from a far larger clone. V and J are TRBV6-4 and TRBJ2-1, with TRBD2 matching 9 bases. The CDR3 has 15 amino acids. Germline V lookup: CDR1 MRHNA, CDR2 SNTAGT. DNA for the CDR3: TGTGCCAGCAGTGACTCGGCGGGAGGGCGAGAAGAGCAGCTCTTC. This sequence encodes CASSDSAGGREEQLF.

The sample holds one count of this clone. The V call is TRBV11-2, the J call TRBJ1-2, with D perhaps TRBD1 (6 bases). The CDR3 length is 16 residues. V was pared by 4 bases and J by 2 bases, with 17 bases between. Germline V gene sequence: CDR1 SGHAT, CDR2 FQNNGV. CDR3 in DNA: TGTGCCAGCAGCTACCCGAAACTTGACAGGAACTATGGCTACACCTTC. Translating gives CASSYPKLDRNYGYTF.

Regarding this clone: The likely explanation is a read error, given a far larger clone one base away. Other DNA sequences within the sample encode an identical CDR3. V is TRBV29-1 and J is TRBJ2-2; 8 bases map to TRBD2. The CDR3 consists of 16 residues. V lost 6 bases and J lost 7; bases outside the gene matches: 16. CDR1 is SQVTM, CDR2 ANQGSEA, per germline. Here the CDR3 reads CSVVGGPAGASGELFF. CDR3 in DNA: TGCAGCGTCGTAGGTGGTCCAGCGGGAGCTAGCGGGGAGCTGTTTTTT.

This chain uses TRBV30 with TRBJ2-4; 14 positions agree with TRBD2. The germline CDR1 and CDR2 sequences are GTSNPN and SVGIG (reference sequence). The CDR3 loop spans 16 amino acids. J gave up 7 bases and V 2 bases, and 7 bases lay outside the gene matches. The CDR3: CAWSQGLAGVENIQYF. The CDR3 nucleotides read TGTGCCTGGAGTCAGGGACTAGCGGGAGTGGAGAACATTCAGTACTTC. Full variable domain (remainder filled in from reference TRBV30 and TRBJ2-4): SQTIHQWPATLVQPVGSPLSLECTVEGTSNPNLYWYRQAAGRGLQLLFYSVGIGQISSEVPQNLSASRPQDRQFILSSKKLLLSDSGFYLCAWSQGLAGVENIQYFGAGTRLSVL.

Turning to this clone: Because it lacks the conserved phenylalanine or tryptophan at the end, this CDR3 is likely a read error. V is TRBV28 and J is TRBJ2-3; D remains ambiguous. This CDR3 is 13 amino acids long. The V gene's germline CDR1 is MDHEN and CDR2 SYDVKM. The V gene lost 3 bases and the J gene lost 5 bases, with 9 bases spanning the gap. CDR3 region: CASSFGGEDTQYS. The CDR3 DNA follows: TGTGCCAGCAGTTTTGGTGGTGAAGATACGCAGTATTCT.

This rearrangement joins TRBV5-1 to TRBJ2-5, with D unresolved. This CDR3 region has 14 residues. CDR1 and CDR2 (germline): SGHRS, YFSETQ. V was cut by 4 bases and J by 4 bases, with 14 bases left in between. CDR3 nucleotide sequence: TGCGCCAGCAGCCCCATTTGGCGCGTAGAGACCCAGTACTTC. It encodes CASSPIWRVETQYF.

The CDR3 DNA follows: TGTGCCAGCTGTTCCCCCCCCGGGGAGCTGTTTTTT. It codes for CASCSPPGELFF. This chain connects TRBV7-8 to TRBJ2-2; the D is unclear. Per germline, CDR1 SGHVS and CDR2 FQNEAQ. Trimming took off 8 bases at V and 6 bases at J, with 10 bases between the two ends. This CDR3 comprises 12 residues.

The rearrangement links TRBV9 to TRBJ2-1; 7 bases align to TRBD2. The germline V gene has CDR1 SGDLS and CDR2 YYNGEE. The length of the CDR3 is 14 residues. J gave up 5 bases and V 4 bases, and 6 bases lay outside the gene matches. Here the CDR3 reads CASSFLAENNEQFF. For the CDR3, the DNA is TGTGCCAGCAGCTTCCTAGCGGAAAACAATGAGCAGTTCTTC.

The V call is TRBV10-2, the J call TRBJ1-4; 8 bases fit TRBD1. The CDR3 consists of 16 residues. Unmatched junction bases numbered 11, after V lost 6 bases and J lost 5 bases. Germline V gene sequence: CDR1 WSHSY, CDR2 SAAADI. CDR3 residues: CASRPITGGANEKLFF. The CDR3 nucleotides read TGCGCCAGCAGACCAATAACAGGGGGGGCAAATGAAAAACTGTTTTTT.

This clone appeared once. This sequence joins TRBV9 and TRBJ2-3; possible D gene TRBD2, 6 bases. From germline, CDR1 is SGDLS and CDR2 YYNGEE. Trimming removed 3 bases from V and 1 base from J, with 9 bases in between. The CDR3 contains 14 residues. CDR3 region: CASSEREGTDTQYF. In nucleotides, the CDR3 is TGTGCCAGCAGCGAAAGGGAGGGCACAGATACGCAGTATTTT.

This sequence joins TRBV19 and TRBJ2-5, with TRBD2 identical over 10 bases. Judging by the DNA end, TRBJ2-7 fits better; the J call may be wrong. Germline V gene data show CDR1 as LNHDA and CDR2 as SQIVND (reference sequence). The CDR3 is made up of 15 amino acids. The CDR3 here is CASSIASGGLYEQYF. The CDR3 DNA reads as TGTGCCAGTAGTATCGCTAGCGGGGGACTATACGAGCAGTACTTC.